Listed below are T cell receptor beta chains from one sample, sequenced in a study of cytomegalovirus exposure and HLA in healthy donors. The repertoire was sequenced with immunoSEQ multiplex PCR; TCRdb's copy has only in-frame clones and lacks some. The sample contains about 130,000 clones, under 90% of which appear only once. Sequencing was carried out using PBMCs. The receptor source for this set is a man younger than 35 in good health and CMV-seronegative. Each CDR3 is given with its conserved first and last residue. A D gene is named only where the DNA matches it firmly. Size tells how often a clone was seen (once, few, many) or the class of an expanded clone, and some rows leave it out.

TGTGCCAGCAGCCATTCGGGGGGAAATCAGCCCCAGCATTTT CASSHSGGNQPQHF TRBJ1-5 - - TRBV9 14
TGTGCCAGCGATGACAGAGTTAACACTGAAGCTTTCTTT CASDDRVNTEAFF TRBJ1-1 - few TRBV6-6 13
TGTGCCAGCAGTTGGTGGGACTCGAGCTCCTACGAGCAGTACTTC CASSWWDSSSYEQYF TRBJ2-7 - - TRBV28 15
TGTGCCAGCAGCGACACCTACAGGGATGGCTACACCTTC CASSDTYRDGYTF TRBJ1-2 - few TRBV9 13
TGTGCCACCAGCAGAGATCTCTCGGGGGGCTGGAATCAGCCCCAGCATTTT CATSRDLSGGWNQPQHF TRBJ1-5 - - TRBV15 17
TGTGCCAGCAGCGTGCGGGGCAATCAGCCCCAGCATTTT CASSVRGNQPQHF TRBJ1-5 - - TRBV7-2 13
TGTGCCAGCAGCTCTGACAGGGAACGGGGCTACACCTTC CASSSDRERGYTF TRBJ1-2 TRBD1 few TRBV7-9 13
TGTGCCAGCAGCCAAGCCCCCTACAGGGTCCAACTGAACACTGAAGCTTTCTTT CASSQAPYRVQLNTEAFF TRBJ1-1 - - TRBV14 18
TGTGCCAGCAGCCGGCCCGATTCTCGGGGCGAGCAGTACTTC CASSRPDSRGEQYF TRBJ2-7 - few TRBV27 14
TGTGCCAGCGCCGGGAGGTCCAGGGCCAATCAGCCCCAGCATTTT CASAGRSRANQPQHF TRBJ1-5 - - TRBV27 15
TGTGCCACCAGCAGAGGAGCCAGCCGGAGCTCCTACAATGAGCAGTTCTTC CATSRGASRSSYNEQFF TRBJ2-1 - once TRBV15 17
TGTGCCAGCTCGGTGGGACAGTCTATAAGGTATACGCAGTATTTT CASSVGQSIRYTQYF TRBJ2-3 TRBD1 - TRBV18 15
TGTGCCAGCAGCTTCCGGGTTCAAGGGGACATTCAGTACTTC CASSFRVQGDIQYF TRBJ2-4 - - TRBV13 14
TGTGCCAGCAGCGAAAGCAGGGGCACTGAAGCTTTCTTT CASSESRGTEAFF TRBJ1-1 - - TRBV2 13
TGTGCCAGTTCGGGTATCAGCTACACCTTC CASSGISYTF TRBJ1-2 - - TRBV19 10
TGTGCCAGCAGCTTGGGGAGCTCCTATAATTCACCCCTCCACTTT CASSLGSSYNSPLHF TRBJ1-6 - - TRBV5-5 15
TGCGCCAGCAGCTTTTGGACATCCAACACTGAAGCTTTCTTT CASSFWTSNTEAFF TRBJ1-1 - - TRBV5-1 14
TGTGCCAGATCAGACAGCCCGGAAAGCTCCTATAATTCACCCCTCCACTTT CARSDSPESSYNSPLHF TRBJ1-6 - - TRBV19 17
TGCGCCAGCAGCCGAGTGACAGGTTCCTACAATGAGCAGTTCTTC CASSRVTGSYNEQFF TRBJ2-1 - - TRBV5-1 15